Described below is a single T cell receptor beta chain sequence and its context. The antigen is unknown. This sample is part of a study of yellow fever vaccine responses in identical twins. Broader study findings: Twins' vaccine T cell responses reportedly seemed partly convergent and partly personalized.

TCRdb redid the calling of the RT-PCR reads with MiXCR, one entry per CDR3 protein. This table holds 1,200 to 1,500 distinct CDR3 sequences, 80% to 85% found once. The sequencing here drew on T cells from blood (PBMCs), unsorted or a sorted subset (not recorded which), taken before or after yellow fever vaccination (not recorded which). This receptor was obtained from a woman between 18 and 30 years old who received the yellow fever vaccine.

This CDR3 is CASSQDTSGRDEQFF. CDR3 bases: TGCGCCAGCAGCCAAGATACTAGCGGGAGGGATGAGCAGTTCTTC. This chain connects TRBV4-3 to TRBJ2-1, with 13 nucleotides matching TRBD2. J lost 8 bases, V lost 0 bases, and 1 base had no gene match. Germline values: CDR1 LGHNA, CDR2 YSLEER. CDR3 length: 15 amino acids.